This T cell receptor beta chain derives from a study of blood T cell repertoires in COVID-19. The protocol was immunoSEQ multiplex PCR, while the TCRdb copy is restricted to in-frame clones and leaves out a portion. The sample consists of 220,000 or so clones, more than 85% of them appearing once. This receptor was identified in a woman in her forties or fifties with COVID-19, enrolled during active disease. The sample was peripheral blood.

The CDR3 reads CASGYTGTTQYF. CDR3 nucleotide sequence: TGTGCCAGCGGTTACACAGGGACGACCCAGTACTTC. V gene TRBV27 combines with J gene TRBJ2-5, with a tentative D call TRBD1 (6 bases). This CDR3 contains 12 residues. The ends were cut back, 8 bases at V and 7 bases at J, with 14 bases in the middle. Germline-derived CDR1 and CDR2 are MNHEY and SMNVEV (reference sequence).